This TCR beta chain derives from a study of T cells in localized non-small cell lung cancer. This clone was found a few times. The method was immunoSEQ multiplex PCR; TCRdb's version includes in-frame clones alone and lacks a portion of them. The sample has tens of thousands of clones; 84% are singletons. Germline V gives CDR1 MDHEN, CDR2 SYDVKM. This CDR3 is 15 amino acids long. J was trimmed by 5 bases and V by 6 bases; bases with no gene match: 9. This specimen consisted of peripheral blood, obtained before any cancer treatment. The chain is built from TRBV28 and TRBJ1-4, with 7 nucleotides matching TRBD1. The TCR sequence derives from a female donor at least 60 years old with stage I lung adenocarcinoma. CDR3 protein: CASSPLGTENEKLFF. In nucleotides, the CDR3 is TGTGCCAGCAGCCCCCTTGGGACAGAGAATGAAAAACTGTTTTTT.